This TCR beta chain was recorded in a study of early T cells in non-severe SARS-CoV-2 infection. Trimming cost V 5 bases and J 2 bases, with 11 bases left between them. The CDR3 is 14 amino acids. Germline V gene data show CDR1 as SGHNT and CDR2 as YENEEA. This clonotype was observed a few times. TCRdb recomputed calls from the 5' RACE reads with MiXCR, one row per CDR3 protein. The sample lists some 52,000 distinct CDR3 sequences; over 7% were seen once. What was sequenced was whole blood. The chain uses TRBV11-3 and TRBJ2-3, with a possible D match to TRBD1 (5 bases). The sequence came from an adult who was a healthcare worker with PCR-confirmed SARS-CoV-2 infection or an uninfected control (not recorded which). The CDR3 spells CASSTDSSTDTQYF. The CDR3 DNA reads as TGTGCCAGCAGCACCGACAGTTCCACAGATACGCAGTATTTT.